The present entry profiles one T cell receptor beta chain with its context. Original analysis: By means of reference gene primer amplification, nucleated cell counts were estimated. TCRdb's copy holds only in-frame clones and misses some; the assay was immunoSEQ multiplex PCR. V and J calls and clone size are copied from that table; D and trimming were computed from the DNA. The sample consists of some 66,000 clones, around 89% of them appearing once. The sample is drawn from a study of blood T cell repertoires in COVID-19. Across the whole study: The United States, Italy and Spain provided the acute and convalescent COVID-19 samples. PBMCs, B-cell-depleted T cells, or T cells were the source of the cDNA or gDNA that made up the material.

The TCR was taken from a woman aged 60-75 years with acute or convalescent COVID-19. Sequencing used peripheral blood.

The CDR3 loop is CASSLGGTGFNQPQHF. The CDR3 coding sequence is TGCGCCAGCAGCTTGGGGGGGACAGGATTCAATCAGCCCCAGCATTTT. The rearrangement joins TRBV5-1 to TRBJ1-5; 8 nucleotides align to TRBD1. The CDR3 has 16 residues. V lost 0 bases and J lost 3; bases outside the gene matches: 5. Germline CDR1 SGHRS, CDR2 YFSETQ.